This TCR beta chain was documented in a study of identical twins. One entry per CDR3 protein results from TCRdb running MiXCR on the 5' RACE reads. The sample comprises hundreds of thousands of distinct CDR3 sequences, 15% to 20% of which are singletons, and around 12% rests with the top ten. CDR1 is SGHVS, CDR2 FNYEAQ, per germline. The CDR3 is made up of 17 amino acids. Trimming took 4 bases from V and 3 from J; bases not matched to a gene: 12. In addition, the sample was reused for a study of T cells expressing NK-cell markers.

This TCR was sampled from a woman under 30 in good health. Sequences were obtained from PBMCs. J is TRBJ2-5 and V is TRBV7-6; 9 bases fit TRBD2. This CDR3 reads CASSYGISGRPKETQYF. The CDR3 nucleotides read TGTGCCAGCAGCTACGGAATAAGCGGGAGGCCAAAAGAGACCCAGTACTTC.